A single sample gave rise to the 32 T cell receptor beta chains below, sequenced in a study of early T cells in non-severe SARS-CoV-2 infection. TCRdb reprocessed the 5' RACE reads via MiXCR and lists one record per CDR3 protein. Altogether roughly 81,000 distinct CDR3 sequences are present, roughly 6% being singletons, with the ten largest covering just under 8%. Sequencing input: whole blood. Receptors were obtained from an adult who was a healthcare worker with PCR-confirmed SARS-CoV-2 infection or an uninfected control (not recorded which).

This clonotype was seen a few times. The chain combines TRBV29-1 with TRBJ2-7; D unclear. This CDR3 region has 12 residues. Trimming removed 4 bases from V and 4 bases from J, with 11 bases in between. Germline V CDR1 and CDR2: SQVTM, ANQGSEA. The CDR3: CSVGRDGYEQYF. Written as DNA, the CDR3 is TGCAGCGTTGGGAGAGACGGGTACGAGCAGTACTTC.

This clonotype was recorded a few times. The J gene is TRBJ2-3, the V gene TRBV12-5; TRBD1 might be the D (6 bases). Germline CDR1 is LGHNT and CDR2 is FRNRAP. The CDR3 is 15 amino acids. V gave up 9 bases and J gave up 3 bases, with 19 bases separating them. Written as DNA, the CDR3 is TGTGCTAGGGTTCTCACGGGACACCTTACAGATACGCAGTATTTT. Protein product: CARVLTGHLTDTQYF.

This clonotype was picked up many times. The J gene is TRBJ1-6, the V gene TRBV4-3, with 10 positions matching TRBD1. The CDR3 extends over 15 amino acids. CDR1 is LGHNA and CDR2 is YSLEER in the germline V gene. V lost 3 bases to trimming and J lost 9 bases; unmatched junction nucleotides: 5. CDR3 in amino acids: CASSQSGTGVSPLHF. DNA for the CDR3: TGCGCCAGCAGCCAGTCCGGGACAGGGGTTTCACCCCTCCACTTT.

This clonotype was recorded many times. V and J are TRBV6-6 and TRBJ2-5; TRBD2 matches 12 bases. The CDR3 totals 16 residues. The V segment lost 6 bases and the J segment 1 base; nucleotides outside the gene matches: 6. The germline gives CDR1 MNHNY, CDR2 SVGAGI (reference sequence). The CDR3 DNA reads TGTGCCAGCAGCTTCCGACTAGCGGGGGTCCAAGAGACCCAGTACTTC. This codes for CASSFRLAGVQETQYF.

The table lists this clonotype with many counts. The CDR3 region has the DNA TGTGCCAGCAGCCAAAACAGGGGGCGACGCACCGGGGAGCTGTTTTTT. Its protein is CASSQNRGRRTGELFF. The chain combines TRBV14 with TRBJ2-2, with TRBD1 identical over 9 bases. Germline V lookup: CDR1 SGHDN, CDR2 FVKESK. Trimming at V came to 2 bases and at J to 4 bases, leaving 5 bases not matched to a gene. This CDR3 comprises 16 residues.

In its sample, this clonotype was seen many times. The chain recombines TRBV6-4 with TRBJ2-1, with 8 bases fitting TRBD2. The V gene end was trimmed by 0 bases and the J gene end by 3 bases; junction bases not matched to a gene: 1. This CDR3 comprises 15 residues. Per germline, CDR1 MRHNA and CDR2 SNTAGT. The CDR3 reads CASSDSLAGYNEQFF. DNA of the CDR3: TGTGCCAGCAGTGACTCCCTAGCGGGCTACAATGAGCAGTTCTTC.

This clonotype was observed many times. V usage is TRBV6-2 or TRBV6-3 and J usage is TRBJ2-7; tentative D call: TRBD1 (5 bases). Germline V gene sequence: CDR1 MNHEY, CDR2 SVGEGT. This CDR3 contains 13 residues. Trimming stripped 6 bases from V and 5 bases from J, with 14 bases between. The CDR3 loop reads CASRYRAGNEQYF. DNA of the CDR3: TGTGCCAGCAGGTACCGGGCAGGGAACGAGCAGTACTTC.

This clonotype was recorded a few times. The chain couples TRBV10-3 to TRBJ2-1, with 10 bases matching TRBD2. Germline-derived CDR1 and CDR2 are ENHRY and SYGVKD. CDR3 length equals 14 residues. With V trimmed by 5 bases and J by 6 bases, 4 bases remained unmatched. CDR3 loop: CAISLAGGSNEQFF. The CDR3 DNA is TGTGCCATCAGTTTAGCGGGAGGTAGCAATGAGCAGTTCTTC.

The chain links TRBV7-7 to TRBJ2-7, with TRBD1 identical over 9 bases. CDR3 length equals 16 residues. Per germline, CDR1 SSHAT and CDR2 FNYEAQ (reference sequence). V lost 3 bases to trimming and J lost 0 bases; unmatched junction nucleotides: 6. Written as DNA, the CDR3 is TGTGCCAGCAGCTTCTGTGGACAGGGGAACTCCTACGAGCAGTACTTC. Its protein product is CASSFCGQGNSYEQYF.

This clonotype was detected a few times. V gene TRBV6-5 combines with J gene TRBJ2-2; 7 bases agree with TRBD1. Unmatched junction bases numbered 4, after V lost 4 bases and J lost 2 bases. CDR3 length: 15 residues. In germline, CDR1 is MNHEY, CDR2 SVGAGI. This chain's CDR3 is CASSLPGGNTGELFF. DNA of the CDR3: TGTGCCAGCAGTTTGCCAGGGGGAAACACCGGGGAGCTGTTTTTT.

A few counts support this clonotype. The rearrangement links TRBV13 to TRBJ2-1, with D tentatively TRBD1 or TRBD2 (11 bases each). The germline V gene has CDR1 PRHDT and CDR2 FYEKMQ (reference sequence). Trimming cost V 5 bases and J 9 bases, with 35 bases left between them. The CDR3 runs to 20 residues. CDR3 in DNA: TGTGCCAGCAGCAAACCGGGACAGGGGGTACTAGCGGGAGTGAAGAGTGAGCAGTTCTTC. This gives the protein CASSKPGQGVLAGVKSEQFF.

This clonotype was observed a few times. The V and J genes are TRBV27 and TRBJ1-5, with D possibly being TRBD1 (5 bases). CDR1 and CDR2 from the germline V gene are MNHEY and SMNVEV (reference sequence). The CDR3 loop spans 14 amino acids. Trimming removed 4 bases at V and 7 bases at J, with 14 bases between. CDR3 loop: CASSSGRGEQPQHF. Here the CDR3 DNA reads TGTGCCAGCAGTTCCGGACGAGGGGAACAGCCCCAGCATTTT.

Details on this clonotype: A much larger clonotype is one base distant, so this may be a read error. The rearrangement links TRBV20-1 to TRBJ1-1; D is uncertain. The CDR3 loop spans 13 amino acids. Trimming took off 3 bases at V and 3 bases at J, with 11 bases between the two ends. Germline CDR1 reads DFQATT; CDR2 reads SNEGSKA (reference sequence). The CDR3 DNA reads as TGCAGTGCTAGGGCGACGGTGGACACTGAAGCTTTCTTT. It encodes CSARATVDTEAFF.

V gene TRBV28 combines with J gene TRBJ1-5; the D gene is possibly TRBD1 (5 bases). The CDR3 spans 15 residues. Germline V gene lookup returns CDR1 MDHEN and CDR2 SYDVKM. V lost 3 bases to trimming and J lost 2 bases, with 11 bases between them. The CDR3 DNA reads TGTGCCAGCAGTTTCGGGGGTGTTGGCAATCAGCCCCAGCATTTT. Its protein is CASSFGGVGNQPQHF. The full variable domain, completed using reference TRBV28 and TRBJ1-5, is DVKVTQSSRYLVKRTGEKVFLECVQDMDHENMFWYRQDPGLGLRLIYFSYDVKMKEKGDIPEGYSVSREKKERFSLILESASTNQTSMYLCASSFGGVGNQPQHFGDGTRLSIL.

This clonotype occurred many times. The CDR3 sequence: CAWSGPDSPLHF. CDR3 sequence (DNA): TGTGCCTGGAGTGGTCCTGATTCACCCCTCCACTTT. The genes are TRBV30 and TRBJ1-6; no reliable D call. This CDR3 has 12 residues. V was clipped by 1 base and J by 8 bases, with 6 bases between them. Germline V CDR1 and CDR2: GTSNPN, SVGIG (reference sequence).

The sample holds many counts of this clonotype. The chain's CDR3 is CASSSLFF. DNA of the CDR3: TGTGCCAGCAGCAGCCTGTTTTTT. J is TRBJ1-4 and V is TRBV21-1. TRBV21-1 is a pseudogene. The CDR3 is made up of 8 amino acids.

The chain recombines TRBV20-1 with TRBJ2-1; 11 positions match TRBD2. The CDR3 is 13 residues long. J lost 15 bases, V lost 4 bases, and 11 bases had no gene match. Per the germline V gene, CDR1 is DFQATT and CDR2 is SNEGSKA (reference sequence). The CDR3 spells CSAMQLLAGEVFF. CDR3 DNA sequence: TGCAGTGCTATGCAATTACTAGCGGGAGAGGTGTTCTTC.

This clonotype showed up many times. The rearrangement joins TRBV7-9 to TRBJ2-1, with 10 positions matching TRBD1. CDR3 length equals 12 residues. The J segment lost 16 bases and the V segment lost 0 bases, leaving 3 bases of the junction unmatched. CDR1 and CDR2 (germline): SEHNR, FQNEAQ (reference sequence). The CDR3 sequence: CASSLAVTGGFF. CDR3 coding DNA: TGTGCCAGCAGCTTAGCGGTGACAGGGGGCTTCTTC. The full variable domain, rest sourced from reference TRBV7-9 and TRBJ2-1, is DTGVSQNPRHKITKRGQNVTFRCDPISEHNRLYWYRQTLGQGPEFLTYFQNEAQLEKSRLLSDRFSAERPKGSFSTLEIQRTEQGDSAMYLCASSLAVTGGFFGPGTRLTVL.

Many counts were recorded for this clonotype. DNA of the CDR3: TGTGCCAGCAGTTTATCCCCCGGGACTAGCTTTGGTGAGCAGTTCTTC. Translated, it gives CASSLSPGTSFGEQFF. The chain links TRBV28 to TRBJ2-1, with 9 positions matching TRBD2. J lost 9 bases, V lost 1 base, and 10 bases had no gene match. The CDR3 extends over 16 amino acids. In germline, CDR1 is MDHEN, CDR2 SYDVKM.

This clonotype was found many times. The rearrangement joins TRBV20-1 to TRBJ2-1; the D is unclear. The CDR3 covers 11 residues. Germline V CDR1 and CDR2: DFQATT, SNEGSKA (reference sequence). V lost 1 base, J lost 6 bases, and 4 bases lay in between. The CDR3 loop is CSARGTNEQFF. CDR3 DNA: TGCAGTGCTAGAGGCACCAATGAGCAGTTCTTC.

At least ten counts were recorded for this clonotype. The CDR3: CASSLIAGNTEAFF. CDR3 nucleotides: TGTGCCAGCAGTTTAATCGCCGGTAACACTGAAGCTTTCTTT. The genes are TRBV28 and TRBJ1-1; D unclear. The V gene lost 2 bases and the J gene lost 2 bases, with 9 bases spanning the gap. This CDR3 has 14 residues. Germline lookup yields CDR1 MDHEN and CDR2 SYDVKM.

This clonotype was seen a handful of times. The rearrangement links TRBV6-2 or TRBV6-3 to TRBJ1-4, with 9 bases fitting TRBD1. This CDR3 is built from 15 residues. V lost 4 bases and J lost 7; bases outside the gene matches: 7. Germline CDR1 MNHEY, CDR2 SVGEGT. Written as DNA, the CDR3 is TGTGCCAGCAGTTCATCTGGGACAGGGATTGAAAAACTGTTTTTT. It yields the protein CASSSSGTGIEKLFF.

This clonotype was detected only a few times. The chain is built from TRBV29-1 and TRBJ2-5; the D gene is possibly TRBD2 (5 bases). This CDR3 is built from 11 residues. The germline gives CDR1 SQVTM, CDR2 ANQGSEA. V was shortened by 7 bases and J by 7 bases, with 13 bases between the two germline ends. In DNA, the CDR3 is TGCAGCGCTGAGAGGGATGGGACCCAGTACTTC. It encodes CSAERDGTQYF.

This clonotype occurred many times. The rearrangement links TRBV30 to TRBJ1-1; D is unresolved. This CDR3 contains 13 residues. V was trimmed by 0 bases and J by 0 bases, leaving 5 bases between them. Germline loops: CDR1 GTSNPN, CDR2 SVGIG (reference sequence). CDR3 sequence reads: CAWSVQLNTEAFF. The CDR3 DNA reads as TGTGCCTGGAGTGTACAGCTGAACACTGAAGCTTTCTTT.

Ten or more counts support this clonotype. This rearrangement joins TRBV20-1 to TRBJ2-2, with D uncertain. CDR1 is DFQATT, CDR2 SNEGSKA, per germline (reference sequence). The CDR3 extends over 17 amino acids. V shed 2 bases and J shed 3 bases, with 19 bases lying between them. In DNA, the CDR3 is TGCAGTGCTAGAATAAGGAGAGCAGGTCCGGACACCGGGGAGCTGTTTTTT. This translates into CSARIRRAGPDTGELFF.

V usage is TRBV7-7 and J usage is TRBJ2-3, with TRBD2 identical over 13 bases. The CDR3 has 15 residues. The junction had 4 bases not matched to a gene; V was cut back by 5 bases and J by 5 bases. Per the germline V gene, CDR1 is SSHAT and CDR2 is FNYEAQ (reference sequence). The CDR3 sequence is CASSRTSGSGDTQYF. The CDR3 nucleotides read TGTGCCAGCAGCCGGACTAGCGGGAGTGGAGATACGCAGTATTTT.

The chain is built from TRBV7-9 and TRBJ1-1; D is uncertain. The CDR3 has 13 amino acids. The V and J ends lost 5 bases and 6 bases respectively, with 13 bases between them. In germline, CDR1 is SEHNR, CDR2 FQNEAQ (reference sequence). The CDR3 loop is CASSPSVTPEAFF. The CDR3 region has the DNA TGTGCCAGCAGCCCCTCGGTGACCCCTGAAGCTTTCTTT. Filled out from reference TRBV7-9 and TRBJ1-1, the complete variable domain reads DTGVSQNPRHKITKRGQNVTFRCDPISEHNRLYWYRQTLGQGPEFLTYFQNEAQLEKSRLLSDRFSAERPKGSFSTLEIQRTEQGDSAMYLCASSPSVTPEAFFGQGTRLTVV.

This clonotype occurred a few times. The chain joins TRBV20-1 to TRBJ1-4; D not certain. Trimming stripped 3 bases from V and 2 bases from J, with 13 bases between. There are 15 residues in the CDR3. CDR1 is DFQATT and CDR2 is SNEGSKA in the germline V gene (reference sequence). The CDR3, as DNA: TGCAGTGCTAGGGGCCCCACGGGGACTAATGAAAAACTGTTTTTT. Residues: CSARGPTGTNEKLFF.

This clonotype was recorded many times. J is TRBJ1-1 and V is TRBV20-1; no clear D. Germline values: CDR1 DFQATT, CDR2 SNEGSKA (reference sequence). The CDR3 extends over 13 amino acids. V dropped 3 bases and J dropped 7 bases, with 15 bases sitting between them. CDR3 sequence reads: CSARSSALHEAFF. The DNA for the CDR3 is TGCAGTGCTAGGAGTTCAGCCCTACATGAAGCTTTCTTT.

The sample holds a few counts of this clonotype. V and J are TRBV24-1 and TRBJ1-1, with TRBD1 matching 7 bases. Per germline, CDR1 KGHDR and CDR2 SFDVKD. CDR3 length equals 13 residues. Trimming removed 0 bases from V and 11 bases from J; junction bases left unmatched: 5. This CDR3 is CATSDLPTGLAFF. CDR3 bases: TGTGCCACCAGTGATTTGCCGACAGGGCTCGCTTTCTTT.

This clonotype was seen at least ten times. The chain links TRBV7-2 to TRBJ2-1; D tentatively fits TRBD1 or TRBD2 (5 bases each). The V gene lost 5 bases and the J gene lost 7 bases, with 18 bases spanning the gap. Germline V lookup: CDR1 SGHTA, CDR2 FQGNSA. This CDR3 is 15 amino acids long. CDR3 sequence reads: CASSLTGASGNEQFF. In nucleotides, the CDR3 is TGTGCCAGCAGCCTCACCGGGGCGAGTGGGAATGAGCAGTTCTTC.

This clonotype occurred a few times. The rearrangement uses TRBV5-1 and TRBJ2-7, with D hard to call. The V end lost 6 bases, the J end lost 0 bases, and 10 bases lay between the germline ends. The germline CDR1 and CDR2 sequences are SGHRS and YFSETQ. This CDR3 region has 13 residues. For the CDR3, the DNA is TGCGCCAGCACTAAGGGCGGCTCCTACGAGCAGTACTTC. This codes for CASTKGGSYEQYF.